The 7 T cell receptor beta chains reported below all come from one sample, sequenced in a study of blood T cell repertoires in COVID-19. TCRdb's copy holds only in-frame clones and misses some; the assay was immunoSEQ multiplex PCR. The sample includes 46,000 or so clones, roughly 90% seen only once; the top ten take under 20%. The specimen sequenced was peripheral blood. These receptors were taken from a man between 65 and 85 years old with active COVID-19.

This chain links TRBV5-1 with TRBJ1-4; 7 bases line up with TRBD1. V trimming: 5 bases; J trimming: 8 bases; junction bases outside the gene matches: 3. CDR1 is SGHRS, CDR2 YFSETQ, per germline. The CDR3 loop spans 12 amino acids. In nucleotides, the CDR3 is TGCGCCAGCAGACAGGGACAGGAAAAACTGTTTTTT. Its translation: CASRQGQEKLFF.

The V call is TRBV2, the J call TRBJ2-1; 9 bases map to TRBD1. The germline V gene has CDR1 SNHLY and CDR2 FYNNEI. The CDR3 runs to 16 residues. V was pared by 6 bases and J by 4 bases, with 10 bases of the junction left unmatched. CDR3 region: CASRTTGGGGYNEQFF. CDR3 nucleotide sequence: TGTGCCAGCAGGACCACAGGGGGCGGCGGTTACAATGAGCAGTTCTTC.

V and J are TRBV30 and TRBJ2-7, with 8 bases fitting TRBD2. The CDR3 contains 15 residues. Unmatched junction bases numbered 8, after V lost 3 bases and J lost 1 base. Per germline, CDR1 GTSNPN and CDR2 SVGIG (reference sequence). CDR3 bases: TGTGCCTGGAGCCCCCAAGGCGGGGGGTCCTACGAGCAGTACTTC. It yields the protein CAWSPQGGGSYEQYF.

The V gene is TRBV15, the J gene TRBJ2-7; D may be TRBD1 (6 bases). The CDR3 spans 16 residues. CDR1 and CDR2 from the germline V gene are LNHNV and YYDKDF (reference sequence). The V end was cut by 1 base, the J end by 3 bases, with 16 bases between. CDR3 residues: CATSRGGQYLDYEQYF. The CDR3 DNA reads TGTGCCACCAGCAGAGGAGGACAGTACCTAGACTACGAGCAGTACTTC. The full variable domain, rest sourced from reference TRBV15 and TRBJ2-7, is DAMVIQNPRYQVTQFGKPVTLSCSQTLNHNVMYWYQQKSSQAPKLLFHYYDKDFNNEADTPDNFQSRRPNTSFCFLDIRSPGLGDTAMYLCATSRGGQYLDYEQYFGPGTRLTVT.

The rearrangement uses TRBV5-3 and TRBJ2-5; a possible D gene is TRBD1 (7 bases). TRBV5-3 is an ORF, and what it does is uncertain. The CDR3 runs to 17 residues. The V and J ends lost 1 base and 0 bases respectively, with 16 bases between them. CDR3 protein: CARSLIRRGQDQETQYF. The DNA of the CDR3 is TGTGCCAGAAGCTTGATCCGGAGGGGGCAGGACCAAGAGACCCAGTACTTC.

This chain connects TRBV7-3 to TRBJ2-3, with 10 bases identical to TRBD2. V was clipped by 4 bases and J by 6 bases; unmatched bases: 7. This CDR3 region has 15 residues. The germline gives CDR1 SGHTA, CDR2 FQGTGA. The DNA for the CDR3 is TGTGCCAGCAGCTCATTAGCGGGGGGAGCGGATACGCAGTATTTT. It translates to CASSSLAGGADTQYF.

This chain joins TRBV7-6 and TRBJ2-1; the match to TRBD2 covers 7 bases. V was pared by 5 bases and J by 6 bases, with 13 bases of the junction left unmatched. Looked up from germline, CDR1 is SGHVS and CDR2 is FNYEAQ. The CDR3 runs to 16 residues. The CDR3 nucleotides read TGTGCCAGCAGCCGCGATATAAGCGGGGTCAGCAATGAGCAGTTCTTC. It yields the protein CASSRDISGVSNEQFF. The whole variable domain, remainder taken from reference TRBV7-6 and TRBJ2-1, is GAGVSQSPRYKVTKRGQDVALRCDPISGHVSLYWYRQALGQGPEFLTYFNYEAQQDKSGLPNDRFSAERPEGSISTLTIQRTEQRDSAMYRCASSRDISGVSNEQFFGPGTRLTVL.